The 20 T cell receptor beta chains listed next were all sequenced from one sample in a study of T cell responses to AZD1222 COVID-19 vaccine. The assay was immunoSEQ multiplex PCR, and TCRdb's table has in-frame clones only and misses some. Found here are about 56,000 clones, 80% of them singletons; the top ten hold 4% to 5%. The material sequenced was peripheral blood, taken 28 days after the second AZD1222 dose. The source of these receptors is an adult who received the AZD1222 COVID-19 vaccine.

In this sample, this clone turned up a few times. This rearrangement joins TRBV5-1 to TRBJ1-4; D is unresolved. Germline loops: CDR1 SGHRS, CDR2 YFSETQ. The ends were cut back, 2 bases at V and 2 bases at J, with 7 bases in the middle. There are 14 residues in the CDR3. As DNA, the CDR3 is TGCGCCAGCAGCTTAGCGGCTACTAATGAAAAACTGTTTTTT. Protein: CASSLAATNEKLFF.

The rearrangement links TRBV5-1 to TRBJ2-5; unclear D gene. The CDR3 consists of 14 residues. V dropped 2 bases and J dropped 3 bases, with 11 bases sitting between them. Germline values: CDR1 SGHRS, CDR2 YFSETQ. This CDR3 is CASSLSSGKETQYF. The CDR3 nucleotides read TGCGCCAGCAGCTTAAGTTCCGGAAAAGAGACCCAGTACTTC.

V is TRBV12-3 or TRBV12-4 and J is TRBJ1-1; D not certain. Trimming cost V 4 bases and J 7 bases, with 13 bases left between them. The CDR3 spans 13 residues. Here the CDR3 reads CASSWEQNLEAFF. The DNA for the CDR3 is TGTGCCAGCAGTTGGGAACAGAACCTTGAAGCTTTCTTT.

The chain employs TRBV11-3 and TRBJ2-5; D is undetermined. Germline-derived CDR1 and CDR2 are SGHNT and YENEEA. The CDR3 covers 13 residues. V dropped 4 bases and J dropped 1 base, with 7 bases sitting between them. This chain's CDR3 is CASSSRTQETQYF. In nucleotides, the CDR3 is TGTGCCAGCAGCTCTAGGACCCAAGAGACCCAGTACTTC. Full variable domain (outside the CDR3, taken from reference TRBV11-3 and TRBJ2-5): EAGVVQSPRYKIIEKKQPVAFWCNPISGHNTLYWYLQNLGQGPELLIRYENEEAVDDSQLPKDRFSAERLKGVDSTLKIQPAELGDSAVYLCASSSRTQETQYFGPGTRLLVL.

V gene TRBV6-1 combines with J gene TRBJ2-1, with 11 bases lining up with TRBD1. Germline CDR1 is MNHNS and CDR2 is SASEGT. This CDR3 has 15 residues. V shed 0 bases, J shed 7 bases, and the junction held 2 bases outside the gene matches. CDR3 sequence: CASSEAGQGANEQFF. DNA for the CDR3: TGTGCCAGCAGTGAAGCAGGACAGGGGGCGAATGAGCAGTTCTTC.

This sequence joins TRBV19 and TRBJ1-1, with TRBD1 matching 8 bases. V was clipped by 7 bases and J by 4 bases; unmatched bases: 8. The CDR3 runs to 14 residues. The germline V gene encodes CDR1 LNHDA and CDR2 SQIVND (reference sequence). The CDR3 loop is CASMGRGLGTEAFF. CDR3 DNA sequence: TGTGCCAGTATGGGCAGGGGGCTCGGCACTGAAGCTTTCTTT.

In DNA form, the CDR3 reads TGTGCCAGCAGCCGGCGAATAGATAGCAATCAGCCCCAGCATTTT. Its protein is CASSRRIDSNQPQHF. This chain links TRBV28 with TRBJ1-5; D not resolved. Trimming left V 6 bases short and J 0 bases short, with 12 bases between. The CDR3 runs to 15 residues. Germline V CDR1 and CDR2: MDHEN, SYDVKM. The full variable domain, its missing parts supplied by reference TRBV28 and TRBJ1-5, is DVKVTQSSRYLVKRTGEKVFLECVQDMDHENMFWYRQDPGLGLRLIYFSYDVKMKEKGDIPEGYSVSREKKERFSLILESASTNQTSMYLCASSRRIDSNQPQHFGDGTRLSIL.

The J gene is TRBJ2-5, the V gene TRBV30, with 13 positions matching TRBD2. Germline CDR1 reads GTSNPN; CDR2 reads SVGIG (reference sequence). CDR3 length: 17 residues. The V segment lost 3 bases and the J segment 5 bases; nucleotides outside the gene matches: 12. CDR3 sequence reads: CAWRPAGTSGKGETQYF. The DNA of the CDR3 is TGTGCCTGGAGGCCCGCCGGGACTAGCGGGAAGGGCGAGACCCAGTACTTC.

This clone is categorized as medium-sized. The J gene is TRBJ1-5, the V gene TRBV28; no definite D call. CDR3 length equals 13 residues. V lost 4 bases, J lost 2 bases, and 6 bases lay in between. CDR1 and CDR2 from the germline V gene are MDHEN and SYDVKM. The CDR3 bases are TGTGCCAGCAGTTCCTCCGGCAATCAGCCCCAGCATTTT. Translated: CASSSSGNQPQHF.

A few counts support this clone. V and J are TRBV7-9 and TRBJ1-5; the D is unclear. Trimming pared 5 bases from V and 2 bases from J, leaving 4 bases between. The length of the CDR3 is 12 residues. Germline-derived CDR1 and CDR2 are SEHNR and FQNEAQ (reference sequence). The CDR3 nucleotides are TGTGCCAGCAGCGTGGGCAATCAGCCCCAGCATTTT. It encodes CASSVGNQPQHF.

The chain employs TRBV9 and TRBJ2-2, with D possibly matching TRBD2 (5 bases). CDR3 length: 14 amino acids. The germline V and J ends were trimmed by 0 bases and 7 bases, with 10 bases remaining between them. Germline assignment: CDR1 SGDLS and CDR2 YYNGEE. The chain's CDR3 is CASSVATRGGELFF. The DNA of the CDR3 is TGTGCCAGCAGCGTAGCTACTCGGGGCGGGGAGCTGTTTTTT.

This chain connects TRBV6-6 to TRBJ2-1, with 8 bases matching TRBD1. The germline V gene has CDR1 MNHNY and CDR2 SVGAGI (reference sequence). Trimming at V came to 5 bases and at J to 9 bases, leaving 9 bases not matched to a gene. The CDR3 consists of 14 residues. The CDR3 is CASSQTRDRSEQFF. CDR3 in DNA: TGTGCCAGCAGTCAAACAAGGGACAGGAGTGAGCAGTTCTTC.

This clone was seen a handful of times. This sequence joins TRBV6-2 or TRBV6-3 and TRBJ2-3; D is unclear. Germline V gives CDR1 MNHEY, CDR2 SVGEGT. Between the trimmed V and J ends, which lost 5 bases and 9 bases, there was a span of 15 bases. The CDR3 covers 13 residues. The CDR3: CASSPRTPHTQYF. The CDR3 coding sequence is TGTGCCAGCAGTCCCCGAACCCCGCACACGCAGTATTTT.

The CDR3 nucleotides are TGTGCCAGCAGTTGGTACAGGGGTTCTAACTATGGCTACACCTTC. It codes for CASSWYRGSNYGYTF. The gene calls are TRBV6-5 and TRBJ1-2; 7 nucleotides match TRBD1. The CDR3 contains 15 residues. Germline V gene data show CDR1 as MNHEY and CDR2 as SVGAGI. V was clipped by 4 bases and J by 0 bases; unmatched bases: 5.

This clone was detected once. The chain couples TRBV19 to TRBJ1-1; 10 nucleotides line up with TRBD1. Germline V CDR1 and CDR2: LNHDA, SQIVND (reference sequence). This CDR3 is built from 16 residues. V lost 6 bases to trimming and J lost 1 base; unmatched junction nucleotides: 8. CDR3 in amino acids: CASSETGGSKNTEAFF. CDR3 coding DNA: TGTGCCAGTAGCGAGACAGGGGGCTCAAAGAACACTGAAGCTTTCTTT.

For the CDR3, the DNA is TGTGCCAGCAGGACTAGCGGCTCTAGCACAGATACGCAGTATTTT. This encodes CASRTSGSSTDTQYF. The chain links TRBV6-4 to TRBJ2-3; 9 positions agree with TRBD2. Germline V CDR1 and CDR2: MRHNA, SNTAGT. CDR3 length equals 15 residues. Unmatched junction bases numbered 4, after V lost 6 bases and J lost 0 bases.

This chain joins TRBV3-1 (or the pseudogene TRBV3-2) and TRBJ2-5; D unclear. Trimming took off 4 bases at V and 2 bases at J, with 8 bases between the two ends. Germline V CDR1 and CDR2: LGHDT, YNNKEL (reference sequence). There are 13 residues in the CDR3. The CDR3 loop reads CASSPQVQETQYF. The CDR3 coding sequence is TGTGCCAGCAGCCCTCAGGTGCAAGAGACCCAGTACTTC.

V is TRBV3-1 (or the pseudogene TRBV3-2) and J is TRBJ1-3, with TRBD1 matching over 8 bases. This CDR3 spans 16 amino acids. The trim removed 1 base at V and 5 bases at J, leaving 7 bases unmatched. Germline loops: CDR1 LGHDT, CDR2 YNNKEL (reference sequence). The DNA of the CDR3 is TGTGCCAGCAGCCAAGTAGGCCAGGGGGCAAGAAACACCATATATTTT. It specifies CASSQVGQGARNTIYF.

The chain is built from TRBV4-1 and TRBJ2-1; 12 bases fit TRBD2. Germline CDR1 MGHRA, CDR2 YSYEKL. Losses at the gene ends were 4 bases for V and 0 bases for J; bases not matched to a gene: 4. This CDR3 region has 17 residues. CDR3 protein: CASSLQLAGGSYNEQFF. The CDR3 DNA follows: TGCGCCAGCAGCCTCCAACTAGCGGGAGGCTCCTACAATGAGCAGTTCTTC.

This clone was found once. The chain carries TRBV28 and TRBJ2-7; 9 nucleotides match TRBD1. Trimming removed 4 bases from V and 4 bases from J; junction bases left unmatched: 8. The CDR3 is 15 amino acids. In germline, CDR1 is MDHEN, CDR2 SYDVKM. The CDR3 DNA follows: TGTGCCAGCAGTTCTCGGACAGGGGTGCCGTACGAGCAGTACGTC. Amino acid sequence: CASSSRTGVPYEQYV.